Listed here are 26 T cell receptor beta chains from one sample, sequenced in a study of blood T cells in healthy people across ages. Sample-barcoded 5' priming and a J-beta primer mix drove a second PCR of about 6 to 12 cycles. TCRdb used MiXCR to reprocess the 5' RACE reads, holding one entry per CDR3 protein. The repertoire consists of more than 600,000 distinct CDR3 sequences, with 20% to 30% occurring once and the leading ten covering around 9.2%. These data were likewise used in another study, on T cells of mothers and their children.

Specimen: blood. These receptors came from a boy aged 5 to 17 in good health.

This clonotype has more than one count but fewer than ten. The chain combines TRBV28 with TRBJ2-5; D is possibly TRBD2 (7 bases). Near its end, the DNA agrees better with TRBJ2-1, so the J call may be wrong. CDR1 is MDHEN and CDR2 is SYDVKM in the germline V gene. This CDR3 contains 12 residues. The CDR3 DNA follows: TGTGCCAGCATGGGAGGGGGCAATGAGCAGTTCTTC. Translating it yields CASMGGGNEQFF.

The V call is TRBV4-2, the J call TRBJ2-1, with D perhaps TRBD2 (7 bases). Germline V gene data show CDR1 as LGHNA and CDR2 as YNFKEQ. Trimming cost V 7 bases and J 8 bases, with 12 bases left between them. CDR3 length: 12 residues. Written as DNA, the CDR3 is TGTGCCAGCACGGGGGGCGCGGATGAGCAGTTCTTC. It is translated as CASTGGADEQFF.

The chain recombines TRBV7-2 with TRBJ2-7; D is perhaps TRBD2 (6 bases). CDR1 is SGHTA, CDR2 FQGNSA, per germline. The V end was cut by 5 bases, the J end by 0 bases, with 11 bases between. The CDR3 covers 14 residues. CDR3 loop: CASSPYSGSYEQYF. The CDR3 bases are TGTGCCAGCAGCCCTTATAGCGGCTCCTACGAGCAGTACTTC. Full variable domain (missing parts from reference TRBV7-2 and TRBJ2-7): GAGVSQSPSNKVTEKGKDVELRCDPISGHTALYWYRQSLGQGLEFLIYFQGNSAPDKSGLPSDRFSAERTGGSVSTLTIQRTQQEDSAVYLCASSPYSGSYEQYFGPGTRLTVT.

This clonotype was observed many times. The chain couples TRBV18 to TRBJ2-7; D is perhaps TRBD1 (6 bases). The CDR3 is 13 amino acids. Germline CDR1 KGHSH, CDR2 LQKENI. V lost 8 bases and J lost 4, with 15 bases in between. The DNA for the CDR3 is TGTGCCAGCAGCCCCGGACAGTCATACGAGCAGTACTTC. Translating gives CASSPGQSYEQYF. The full variable domain, its missing parts supplied by reference TRBV18 and TRBJ2-7, is NAGVMQNPRHLVRRRGQEARLRCSPMKGHSHVYWYRQLPEEGLKFMVYLQKENIIDESGMPKERFSAEFPKEGPSILRIQQVVRGDSAAYFCASSPGQSYEQYFGPGTRLTVT.

The chain has TRBV7-9 and TRBJ1-4; D not resolved. The CDR3 sequence is 16 residues long. Germline V gives CDR1 SEHNR, CDR2 FQNEAQ (reference sequence). V dropped 4 bases and J dropped 3 bases, with 15 bases sitting between them. The CDR3 here is CASSSVFGIANEKLFF. DNA for the CDR3: TGTGCCAGCAGCTCGGTCTTCGGGATCGCTAATGAAAAACTGTTTTTT.

In this sample, this clonotype turned up once. This chain connects TRBV12-5 to TRBJ2-1, with 7 bases lining up with TRBD1. The CDR3 has 18 amino acids. After removal of 0 bases from V and 0 bases from J, the junction contained 8 bases not matched to a gene. CDR1 is LGHNT, CDR2 FRNRAP, per germline. The DNA of the CDR3 is TGTGCTAGTGGTTTGGTCCGAGGTCCAGGGGGCTCCTACAATGAGCAGTTCTTC. Translation: CASGLVRGPGGSYNEQFF.

The J gene is TRBJ1-2, the V gene TRBV20-1; no reliable D call. CDR3 length: 14 residues. Trimming took 6 bases from V and 2 from J, leaving 16 bases between them. Per the germline V gene, CDR1 is DFQATT and CDR2 is SNEGSKA (reference sequence). In DNA form, the CDR3 reads TGCAGTGCGAGCCTCCTCACGATAAACTATGGCTACACCTTC. Its protein is CSASLLTINYGYTF.

The chain has TRBV7-9 and TRBJ1-1; 7 nucleotides align to TRBD1. The CDR3 runs 13 residues. V shed 2 bases and J 7 bases; nucleotides not matched to a gene: 4. Germline CDR1 is SEHNR and CDR2 is FQNEAQ (reference sequence). The CDR3 is CASSLRGTDEAFF. The DNA of the CDR3 is TGTGCCAGCAGCTTAAGGGGGACAGATGAAGCTTTCTTT.

This clonotype has more than one count but fewer than ten. The chain links TRBV3-1 to TRBJ2-3; 8 nucleotides align to TRBD2. The CDR3 runs 16 residues. Germline lookup yields CDR1 LGHDT and CDR2 YNNKEL (reference sequence). Losses at the gene ends were 4 bases for V and 4 bases for J; bases not matched to a gene: 10. This CDR3 is CASSLAGTRGADTQYF. CDR3 DNA sequence: TGTGCCAGCAGCCTAGCCGGGACTAGGGGAGCAGATACGCAGTATTTT.

The chain is built from TRBV20-1 and TRBJ2-5; TRBD2 agrees at 12 bases. Germline V gene data show CDR1 as DFQATT and CDR2 as SNEGSKA (reference sequence). The length of the CDR3 is 13 residues. J gave up 6 bases and V 4 bases, and 3 bases lay outside the gene matches. CDR3 sequence reads: CSAIGLAGKTQYF. DNA of the CDR3: TGCAGTGCTATCGGACTAGCGGGGAAGACCCAGTACTTC.

This clonotype has just a few counts. The chain employs TRBV5-1 and TRBJ2-5; perhaps TRBD2 as D (6 bases). Germline V gene lookup returns CDR1 SGHRS and CDR2 YFSETQ. The CDR3 covers 15 residues. The V end was cut by 2 bases, the J end by 2 bases, with 13 bases between. CDR3: CASSFRVRGQETQYF. The CDR3 DNA follows: TGCGCCAGCAGCTTTAGGGTGCGGGGACAAGAGACCCAGTACTTC.

This clonotype showed up just a few times. This sequence joins TRBV5-1 and TRBJ2-5, with TRBD2 identical over 9 bases. V shed 0 bases, J shed 5 bases, and the junction held 11 bases outside the gene matches. Germline V gene sequence: CDR1 SGHRS, CDR2 YFSETQ. CDR3 length: 17 amino acids. Written as DNA, the CDR3 is TGCGCCAGCAGCTTGGCCCCCTTGCGGGGGGGCCTCGAGACCCAGTACTTC. Amino acid sequence: CASSLAPLRGGLETQYF.

The chain employs TRBV27 and TRBJ1-6; 8 bases map to TRBD1. This CDR3 contains 16 residues. The germline gives CDR1 MNHEY, CDR2 SMNVEV (reference sequence). V dropped 4 bases and J dropped 5; count of bases not matched to a gene: 7. CDR3 protein: CASSSLPGQDNSPLHF. In DNA, the CDR3 is TGTGCCAGCAGTTCCCTACCGGGACAGGATAATTCACCCCTCCACTTT.

The J gene is TRBJ2-7, the V gene TRBV20-1, with D possibly TRBD2 on 5 matching bases. The V and J ends lost 0 bases and 0 bases respectively, with 12 bases between them. The CDR3 is 15 amino acids. The germline V gene has CDR1 DFQATT and CDR2 SNEGSKA (reference sequence). In DNA, the CDR3 is TGCAGTGCTAGAGATGGAGTAGCGAGCTCCTACGAGCAGTACTTC. It specifies CSARDGVASSYEQYF.

The V gene is TRBV14, the J gene TRBJ2-7; no clear D. Germline values: CDR1 SGHDN, CDR2 FVKESK. This CDR3 is 13 amino acids long. Trimming pared 3 bases from V and 4 bases from J, leaving 10 bases between. CDR3 amino acids: CASSQFGPYEQYF. The CDR3 bases are TGTGCCAGCAGCCAGTTCGGGCCGTACGAGCAGTACTTC.

The chain couples TRBV5-1 to TRBJ2-7, with D maybe TRBD2 (6 bases). The CDR3 runs to 14 residues. CDR1 and CDR2 from the germline V gene are SGHRS and YFSETQ. V gave up 5 bases and J gave up 0 bases, with 12 bases separating them. CDR3 nucleotides: TGCGCCAGCAGTCCGGAGGGGAGCTCCTACGAGCAGTACTTC. This sequence encodes CASSPEGSSYEQYF.

This clonotype was seen a few times. The chain couples TRBV10-2 to TRBJ2-3; 9 nucleotides align to TRBD2. The V gene's germline CDR1 is WSHSY and CDR2 SAAADI. The CDR3 loop spans 17 amino acids. J lost 2 bases, V lost 5 bases, and 11 bases had no gene match. CDR3 in amino acids: CASSPVASGEPTDTQYF. The DNA of the CDR3 is TGCGCCAGCAGTCCCGTGGCTAGCGGGGAACCCACAGATACGCAGTATTTT.

This chain joins TRBV7-3 and TRBJ2-3, with 8 bases lining up with TRBD2. From germline, CDR1 is SGHTA and CDR2 FQGTGA. This CDR3 is built from 17 residues. J gave up 4 bases and V 1 base, and 10 bases lay outside the gene matches. CDR3 region: CASSLIGSGIGSDTQYF. DNA of the CDR3: TGTGCCAGCAGCTTAATCGGTAGCGGGATAGGGTCAGATACGCAGTATTTT.

Notes on this clonotype: At one end the junction does not follow the germline gene, possibly because of a read error. The gene calls are TRBV5-1 and TRBJ2-7; 7 bases fit TRBD1. CDR1 SGHRS and CDR2 YFSETQ come from the germline V gene. The CDR3 is made up of 14 amino acids. The CDR3 nucleotides read TGTGCCAGCAGCTTGTACTCAGGGGGCTACGAGCAGTACTTC. This encodes CASSLYSGGYEQYF.

In its sample, this clonotype was seen a few times. The chain links TRBV28 to TRBJ1-2, with a weak D call TRBD1 (6 bases). V shed 2 bases and J shed 0 bases, with 19 bases lying between them. Germline values: CDR1 MDHEN, CDR2 SYDVKM. The CDR3 length is 18 residues. The CDR3 loop is CASSLRPGQLGANYGYTF. CDR3 DNA: TGTGCCAGCAGTTTACGGCCAGGACAGCTCGGGGCTAACTATGGCTACACCTTC.

V usage is TRBV15 and J usage is TRBJ1-2; 10 positions match TRBD1. CDR1 LNHNV and CDR2 YYDKDF come from the germline V gene (reference sequence). This CDR3 is built from 16 residues. J lost 6 bases, V lost 0 bases, and 7 bases had no gene match. CDR3 region: CATSRDLGQGYDGYTF. The CDR3 region has the DNA TGTGCCACCAGCAGAGATTTGGGACAGGGGTACGATGGCTACACCTTC.

The chain is built from TRBV24-1 and TRBJ2-5; 11 nucleotides line up with TRBD2. Losses at the gene ends were 5 bases for V and 2 bases for J; bases not matched to a gene: 6. Germline CDR1 is KGHDR and CDR2 is SFDVKD. The CDR3 length is 16 residues. CDR3 nucleotides: TGTGCCACCAGTGGTAGCGGGAGGGCTATTCAAGAGACCCAGTACTTC. Amino acid sequence: CATSGSGRAIQETQYF.

This chain links TRBV5-6 with TRBJ2-5; tentative D call: TRBD1 (6 bases). The J call could be wrong; TRBJ2-7 is a better fit for the DNA end. The CDR3 sequence is 15 residues long. The germline gives CDR1 SGHDT, CDR2 YYEEEE. As DNA, the CDR3 is TGTGCCAGCAGTCCAGGGGCCGGATCCGGTTACGAGCAGTACTTC. Residues: CASSPGAGSGYEQYF.

A few counts support this clonotype. The chain combines TRBV12-3 or TRBV12-4 with TRBJ1-1; D possibly corresponds to TRBD1 (5 bases). Trimming removed 6 bases from V and 3 bases from J, with 14 bases in between. The CDR3 totals 14 residues. The CDR3 reads CASSLAGWDTEAFF. CDR3 DNA sequence: TGTGCCAGCAGCCTCGCAGGGTGGGACACTGAAGCTTTCTTT.

This clonotype was counted between two and nine times. The chain recombines TRBV29-1 with TRBJ2-3; possibly TRBD1 or TRBD2 for D (5 bases each). CDR1 and CDR2 (germline): SQVTM, ANQGSEA. V lost 5 bases and J 3 bases, leaving 12 bases between the germline ends. The CDR3 runs to 13 residues. The CDR3 spells CSVFGGMTDTQYF. Here the CDR3 DNA reads TGCAGCGTTTTTGGGGGAATGACAGATACGCAGTATTTT.

The V gene is TRBV20-1, the J gene TRBJ2-5; weak D call: TRBD2 (6 bases). V lost 5 bases and J 4 bases, leaving 20 bases between the germline ends. Per germline, CDR1 DFQATT and CDR2 SNEGSKA (reference sequence). The length of the CDR3 is 15 residues. DNA of the CDR3: TGCAGTGCTGGGCTCTCTAGCGCCCCAGGAGAGACCCAGTACTTC. It specifies CSAGLSSAPGETQYF.